Presented here are 21 T cell receptor beta chains from one specimen sequenced in a study of cytomegalovirus exposure and HLA in healthy donors. 60 Vbeta and 13 Jbeta primers were used in PCR. The protocol was immunoSEQ multiplex PCR, while the TCRdb copy is restricted to in-frame clones and leaves out a portion. The repertoire holds approximately 82,000 clones, around 62% seen once, with around 5.5% in the top ten. The specimen was PBMCs. All receptors derive from a woman aged 30 to 39 in good health and CMV-seropositive.

The chain couples TRBV6-1 to TRBJ2-1, with a weak D call TRBD2 (5 bases). The germline CDR1 and CDR2 sequences are MNHNS and SASEGT. Trimming took off 5 bases at V and 3 bases at J, with 11 bases between the two ends. CDR3 length: 14 residues. The CDR3 DNA reads TGTGCCAGCAGTCCGGGATTTATCTACAATGAGCAGTTCTTC. As protein: CASSPGFIYNEQFF.

The genes are TRBV9 and TRBJ2-3; the match to TRBD1 covers 7 bases. Germline loops: CDR1 SGDLS, CDR2 YYNGEE. Germline trimming cut 3 bases from V and 3 bases from J; bases unmatched to any gene: 10. The CDR3 consists of 16 residues. For the CDR3, the DNA is TGTGCCAGCAGCGCCCTGGGACAGCCTGAGACAGATACGCAGTATTTT. This sequence encodes CASSALGQPETDTQYF.

This clone was counted only a few times. In nucleotides, the CDR3 is TGTGCCAGCAGGGACAGGGGCTCCGGGGAGCTGTTTTTT. This encodes CASRDRGSGELFF. The chain employs TRBV9 and TRBJ2-2; TRBD1 matches 9 bases. This CDR3 contains 13 residues. Germline loops: CDR1 SGDLS, CDR2 YYNGEE. V lost 5 bases to trimming and J lost 6 bases; unmatched junction nucleotides: 2.

V usage is TRBV7-8 and J usage is TRBJ2-3; 7 bases align to TRBD1. Germline trimming cut 6 bases from V and 3 bases from J; bases unmatched to any gene: 12. The CDR3 is made up of 16 amino acids. Germline values: CDR1 SGHVS, CDR2 FQNEAQ. The DNA of the CDR3 is TGTGCCAGCAGAGGACAGGTTAGAATATCGACAGATACGCAGTATTTT. Translated: CASRGQVRISTDTQYF.

The chain carries TRBV5-6 and TRBJ2-5; D is unresolved. The CDR3 is 11 amino acids. Between the trimmed V and J ends, which lost 1 base and 5 bases, there was a span of 3 bases. Germline V gene sequence: CDR1 SGHDT, CDR2 YYEEEE. CDR3 residues: CASSLHETQYF. The CDR3 DNA follows: TGTGCCAGCAGCTTGCATGAGACCCAGTACTTC.

This clone has a handful of counts. The chain links TRBV7-8 to TRBJ1-1; D call uncertain. CDR3 length equals 15 residues. Germline V lookup: CDR1 SGHVS, CDR2 FQNEAQ. The germline V and J ends were trimmed by 5 bases and 1 base, with 14 bases remaining between them. The CDR3 reads CASSLNHRSNTEAFF. The CDR3 DNA reads as TGTGCCAGCAGCCTAAACCACAGATCGAACACTGAAGCTTTCTTT.

V and J are TRBV5-1 and TRBJ2-6; D is undetermined. This CDR3 has 16 residues. V dropped 3 bases and J dropped 1 base, with 11 bases sitting between them. Germline loops: CDR1 SGHRS, CDR2 YFSETQ. The CDR3 spells CASSSILSSGANVLTF. CDR3 sequence (DNA): TGCGCCAGCAGCTCGATACTGAGTTCTGGGGCCAACGTCCTGACTTTC.

This clone was picked up a small number of times. The chain is built from TRBV4-3 and TRBJ1-1, with 10 bases that match TRBD1. The germline V gene has CDR1 LGHNA and CDR2 YSLEER. CDR3 size: 15 residues. Unmatched junction bases numbered 9, after V lost 1 base and J lost 10 bases. CDR3 residues: CASSQVGQGTPAAFF. In DNA form, the CDR3 reads TGCGCCAGCAGCCAAGTGGGACAGGGGACTCCGGCAGCTTTCTTT.

V and J are TRBV5-1 and TRBJ1-1; 10 bases agree with TRBD1. V shed 0 bases, J shed 0 bases, and the junction held 5 bases outside the gene matches. Per germline, CDR1 SGHRS and CDR2 YFSETQ. This CDR3 region has 17 residues. In nucleotides, the CDR3 is TGCGCCAGCAGCTTGGAGGGACAGGGGATTATGAACACTGAAGCTTTCTTT. Amino acid sequence: CASSLEGQGIMNTEAFF.

The chain is built from TRBV5-4 and TRBJ2-3; D perhaps matches TRBD2 (7 bases). This CDR3 spans 16 amino acids. The germline V and J ends were trimmed by 2 bases and 9 bases, with 22 bases remaining between them. The V gene's germline CDR1 is SGHNT and CDR2 YYREEE (reference sequence). The CDR3 sequence is CASSFPLGGASATQYF. The CDR3 region has the DNA TGTGCCAGCAGCTTCCCCCTTGGGGGGGCCTCTGCCACGCAGTATTTT. Filled out from reference TRBV5-4 and TRBJ2-3, the complete variable domain reads ETGVTQSPTHLIKTRGQQVTLRCSSQSGHNTVSWYQQALGQGPQFIFQYYREEENGRGNFPPRFSGLQFPNYSSELNVNALELDDSALYLCASSFPLGGASATQYFGPGTRLTVL.

This chain uses TRBV4-1 with TRBJ2-7, with 7 bases matching TRBD1. With 5 bases clipped from V and 4 bases from J, the junction kept 5 bases outside the gene matches. Germline-derived CDR1 and CDR2 are MGHRA and YSYEKL. The CDR3 is 13 residues long. CDR3 bases: TGCGCCAGCAGCGGGACAGAGCCTTACGAGCAGTACTTC. It encodes CASSGTEPYEQYF.

The CDR3, as DNA: TGTGCCAGCAGCCTACTAGCGGGGGTAGGCAATGAGCAGTTCTTC. It specifies CASSLLAGVGNEQFF. The chain is built from TRBV14 and TRBJ2-1; 11 nucleotides align to TRBD2. The CDR3 is 15 amino acids. Germline CDR1 and CDR2: SGHDN and FVKESK. V trimming: 4 bases; J trimming: 6 bases; junction bases outside the gene matches: 5.

This clone was observed a handful of times. The V gene is TRBV30, the J gene TRBJ2-1; D is unresolved. CDR1 is GTSNPN and CDR2 is SVGIG in the germline V gene (reference sequence). The CDR3 is made up of 12 amino acids. Between the trimmed V and J ends, which lost 2 bases and 10 bases, there was a span of 12 bases. CDR3 in DNA: TGTGCCTGGAGTAGAGGCCCTTGGGAGCAGTTCTTC. This encodes CAWSRGPWEQFF. Full variable domain (rest looked up from reference TRBV30 and TRBJ2-1): SQTIHQWPATLVQPVGSPLSLECTVEGTSNPNLYWYRQAAGRGLQLLFYSVGIGQISSEVPQNLSASRPQDRQFILSSKKLLLSDSGFYLCAWSRGPWEQFFGPGTRLTVL.

In DNA form, the CDR3 reads TGTGCCAGCAGCGTGGGGGGGGCCGGGGAGCTGTTTTTT. Protein product: CASSVGGAGELFF. The J gene is TRBJ2-2, the V gene TRBV2; TRBD2 aligns across 7 bases. CDR3 length: 13 residues. Trimming removed 6 bases from V and 6 bases from J; junction bases left unmatched: 4. Germline V gives CDR1 SNHLY, CDR2 FYNNEI.

This clone was seen a single time. The chain employs TRBV2 and TRBJ2-7; 7 nucleotides line up with TRBD1. The CDR3 runs to 12 residues. The germline V gene has CDR1 SNHLY and CDR2 FYNNEI. Unmatched junction bases numbered 5, after V lost 6 bases and J lost 6 bases. The CDR3 nucleotides are TGTGCCAGCAGGGTACAGGGGCCCGAGCAGTACTTC. It specifies CASRVQGPEQYF.

The chain couples TRBV5-1 to TRBJ2-7; 7 nucleotides match TRBD2. CDR3 length equals 14 residues. The trim removed 4 bases at V and 2 bases at J, leaving 6 bases unmatched. The V gene's germline CDR1 is SGHRS and CDR2 YFSETQ. Here the CDR3 DNA reads TGCGCCAGCAGCCCGGCCGGGGGGACCTACGAGCAGTACTTC. Its translation: CASSPAGGTYEQYF.

This clone showed up just once. J is TRBJ2-7 and V is TRBV7-9; D possibly corresponds to TRBD1 (6 bases). CDR3 length: 12 residues. Trimming stripped 11 bases from V and 2 bases from J, with 13 bases between. Germline CDR1 is SEHNR and CDR2 is FQNEAQ (reference sequence). CDR3 DNA: TGTGCCTCCGGGACACCGGCCTACGAGCAGTACTTC. Its translation is CASGTPAYEQYF. The entire variable domain, with the rest obtained from reference TRBV7-9 and TRBJ2-7, is as follows: DTGVSQNPRHKITKRGQNVTFRCDPISEHNRLYWYRQTLGQGPEFLTYFQNEAQLEKSRLLSDRFSAERPKGSFSTLEIQRTEQGDSAMYLCASGTPAYEQYFGPGTRLTVT.

As to this clone: Mismatch with germline at one junction end may stem from a read error. This same CDR3 is encoded by further DNA sequences in the sample. The chain recombines TRBV5-4 with TRBJ2-5; 8 bases are shared with TRBD2. The CDR3 sequence is 15 residues long. The germline gives CDR1 SGHNT, CDR2 YYREEE (reference sequence). The CDR3 loop reads CASSPTGGQQETQYF. In nucleotides, the CDR3 is TGCGCCAGCAGCCCCACGGGAGGGCAACAAGAGACCCAGTACTTC.

The V call is TRBV10-3, the J call TRBJ2-7, with TRBD2 matching over 10 bases. Germline CDR1 reads ENHRY; CDR2 reads SYGVKD. V lost 3 bases, J lost 4 bases, and 3 bases stayed unmatched. The CDR3 is 14 amino acids. CDR3 bases: TGTGCCATCAGTGAAGCTAGCGGGGGTTACGAGCAGTACTTC. Residues: CAISEASGGYEQYF.

This chain connects TRBV6-1 to TRBJ2-5; 8 bases agree with TRBD1. The end of the DNA is better explained by TRBJ2-7, so the J call may be wrong. The CDR3 covers 11 residues. Per the germline V gene, CDR1 is MNHNS and CDR2 is SASEGT. CDR3 sequence reads: CASRTGAEQYF. CDR3 in DNA: TGTGCCAGCAGGACAGGGGCCGAGCAGTACTTC.

This clone turned up a few times. The V call is TRBV6-5, the J call TRBJ1-2, with D unclear. Trimming cost V 0 bases and J 4 bases, with 6 bases left between them. Germline loops: CDR1 MNHEY, CDR2 SVGAGI. The CDR3 length is 13 residues. The CDR3 region is CASSYSSSYGYTF. Written as DNA, the CDR3 is TGTGCCAGCAGTTACTCGAGTAGCTATGGCTACACCTTC.